Listed here is a single TCR beta chain. This record comes from a study of technical replicates of blood from several donors. Data came from immunoSEQ multiplex PCR; TCRdb stores just in-frame clones and leaves some out. The sample has approximately 18,000 clones, approximately 80% seen once; the top ten hold 10%. The material sequenced was PBMCs. The TCR was taken from a human donor in good health. Some clones in this sample may be carry-over from other donors' samples.

CDR3 amino acids: CAWSPMDRGEAFF. The CDR3 DNA is TGTGCCTGGAGTCCTATGGACAGGGGTGAAGCTTTCTTT. V and J are TRBV30 and TRBJ1-1; TRBD1 matches 9 bases. Germline CDR1 reads GTSNPN; CDR2 reads SVGIG (reference sequence). The CDR3 consists of 13 residues. Trimming removed 2 bases from V and 7 bases from J; junction bases left unmatched: 5.